The clone carrying this T cell receptor (beta chain) was recorded a few times. Its specificity is unknown. TCRdb ran MiXCR on the reads and lists one entry per CDR3 protein. Here the sample spans nearly 450,000 distinct CDR3 sequences, 25% to 40% being singletons. This CDR3 has 13 residues. Losses at the gene ends were 10 bases for V and 6 bases for J; bases not matched to a gene: 6. Looked up from germline, CDR1 is SNHLY and CDR2 is FYNNEI. This record belongs to a study of T cell repertoires in cytomegalovirus infection. Study-wide background: Public TCR beta signatures indicated both CMV infection and matching HLA type. Study conclusions and caveats: Carriers of CMV plus the relevant HLA were identified by cumulative public TCR beta family frequency. The ex vivo response was dominated by HLA-C-restricted CMV-specific TCR beta clonotypes.

The sequence was obtained from a human donor in good health (CMV status not recorded). Some clones in this sample may be carry-over from other donors' samples. The chain recombines TRBV2 with TRBJ1-6; 7 positions match TRBD1. Sequencing was carried out using PBMCs. The CDR3 protein is CATRTGTNSPLHF. CDR3 sequence (DNA): TGTGCCACCCGGACAGGAACTAATTCACCCCTCCACTTT.